What follows describes a single TCR beta chain. Antigen specificity is unknown. Expansion of antigen-specific CD4+ T cells with viral peptide pools was carried out by the ViraFEST assay before sequencing. Once cultured for approximately ten days, the cells underwent separation to obtain CD4+ T cells. The participants, recipients of two vaccine doses, got either BNT162b2 or mRNA-1273. Culturing of about 2 million PBMC per well took place with around 9.4 IU/ml IL-2 and about 9.3 ug/ml peptides. V was trimmed by 6 bases and J by 2 bases, leaving 11 bases between them. Per germline, CDR1 MNHEY and CDR2 SVGAGI. The CDR3 runs to 15 residues. The sample originates from a study of vaccination effects on CD4 cells after COVID-19. Assay: immunoSEQ multiplex PCR; the TCRdb copy retains only in-frame clones and omits some. The sample records tens of thousands of clones, about 74% being singletons.

This sequence was found in a human donor who received a COVID-19 vaccine. The chain links TRBV6-5 to TRBJ2-6; unclear D gene. Sequences were derived from CD4+ T cells from PBMCs cultured with HCoV-229E spike peptides, sampled after COVID-19 vaccination. CDR3 nucleotide sequence: TGTGCCAGCAGCGTTATGGGTACTGGGGCCAACGTCCTGACTTTC. Protein: CASSVMGTGANVLTF.